This is a list of T cell receptor beta chains from one sample in a study of metastatic and nonmetastatic thyroid tumors. MiXCR re-clonotyped the PCR reads for TCRdb. Among about 12,000 clones listed, about a third were seen once. The specimen was tumor tissue. All receptors derive from a female donor with papillary thyroid cancer or a benign thyroid nodule (not recorded which). Some clones in this sample may be carry-over from other donors' samples. The CDR3 runs from the conserved cysteine through the conserved F or W. The D gene is left open where the match is weak. Expanded clones get a size class; other rows say once, few or many, or leave the size out.

j_call: TRBJ1-3; d_call: -; v_call: TRBV7-9; clone_size: many; cdr3_aa: CASSFGEAGNTIYF; cdr3_nt: TGTGCCAGCAGCTTTGGGGAGGCTGGAAACACCATATATTTT
j_call: TRBJ2-1; d_call: -; v_call: TRBV11-1; clone_size: -; cdr3_aa: CASSLVPNNEQFF; cdr3_nt: TGTGCCAGCAGCTTAGTTCCGAACAATGAGCAGTTCTTC
j_call: TRBJ1-2; d_call: -; v_call: TRBV30; clone_size: -; cdr3_aa: CAWSGRAVRYGYTF; cdr3_nt: TGTGCCTGGAGTGGCAGGGCGGTTCGGTATGGCTACACCTTC
j_call: TRBJ2-7; d_call: -; v_call: TRBV6-2/TRBV6-3; clone_size: few; cdr3_aa: CASSHLQGQRYEQYF; cdr3_nt: TGTGCCAGCAGCCACCTTCAAGGACAGCGCTACGAGCAGTACTTC
j_call: TRBJ2-1; d_call: TRBD1; v_call: TRBV5-4; clone_size: once; cdr3_aa: CASSLQASARGSSYNEQFF; cdr3_nt: TGTGCCAGCAGCTTGCAAGCTTCAGCCAGGGGGAGCTCCTACAATGAGCAGTTCTTC
j_call: TRBJ1-1; d_call: -; v_call: TRBV28; clone_size: -; cdr3_aa: CASTPAGTNRDAFF; cdr3_nt: TGTGCCAGCACTCCCGCCGGGACAAATAGAGATGCTTTCTTT
j_call: TRBJ1-5; d_call: -; v_call: TRBV18; clone_size: many; cdr3_aa: CASSEGRDQPQHF; cdr3_nt: TGTGCCAGCTCCGAAGGCAGGGATCAGCCCCAGCATTTT
j_call: TRBJ1-4; d_call: -; v_call: TRBV5-1; clone_size: -; cdr3_aa: CASSLAGAVSEKLFF; cdr3_nt: TGCGCCAGCAGCTTGGCAGGGGCCGTCAGTGAAAAACTGTTTTTT
j_call: TRBJ1-3; d_call: -; v_call: TRBV29-1; clone_size: many; cdr3_aa: CSVGVASGNTIYF; cdr3_nt: TGCAGCGTTGGAGTTGCCTCTGGAAACACCATATATTTT
j_call: TRBJ2-3; d_call: -; v_call: TRBV29-1; clone_size: few; cdr3_aa: CSVAGTCDLGSDTQYF; cdr3_nt: TGCAGCGTTGCGGGGACATGCGACCTGGGCTCAGATACGCAGTATTTT
j_call: TRBJ2-5; d_call: TRBD2; v_call: TRBV28; clone_size: few; cdr3_aa: CASSQGTSGSRETQYF; cdr3_nt: TGTGCCAGCAGTCAGGGGACTAGCGGGAGTAGGGAGACCCAGTACTTC
j_call: TRBJ2-1; d_call: -; v_call: TRBV9; clone_size: many; cdr3_aa: CASSVAPSVGFNEQFF; cdr3_nt: TGTGCCAGCAGCGTAGCCCCTAGCGTCGGTTTCAATGAGCAGTTCTTC
j_call: TRBJ2-7; d_call: -; v_call: TRBV9; clone_size: medium-sized; cdr3_aa: CASSVASGMGEQYF; cdr3_nt: TGTGCCAGCAGCGTAGCTTCGGGGATGGGCGAGCAGTACTTC
j_call: TRBJ2-2; d_call: TRBD1; v_call: TRBV27; clone_size: few; cdr3_aa: CASSLGGQGRRELFF; cdr3_nt: TGTGCCAGCAGTTTGGGGGGACAGGGGAGAAGGGAGCTGTTTTTT
j_call: TRBJ1-1; d_call: -; v_call: TRBV30; clone_size: -; cdr3_aa: CAWSHTEAFF; cdr3_nt: TGTGCCTGGAGTCACACTGAAGCTTTCTTT
j_call: TRBJ2-7; d_call: TRBD2; v_call: TRBV11-1; clone_size: few; cdr3_aa: CASSLAVRLAGGNYEQYF; cdr3_nt: TGTGCCAGCAGCTTAGCAGTTCGACTAGCGGGAGGGAACTACGAGCAGTACTTC
j_call: TRBJ2-2; d_call: -; v_call: TRBV7-9; clone_size: -; cdr3_aa: CASSLSPSTGELFF; cdr3_nt: TGTGCCAGCAGCTTAAGTCCCAGCACCGGGGAGCTGTTTTTT
j_call: TRBJ1-2; d_call: -; v_call: TRBV20-1; clone_size: -; cdr3_aa: CSASQGSLVLGYTF; cdr3_nt: TGCAGTGCTAGTCAGGGCTCACTGGTACTTGGCTACACCTTC
j_call: TRBJ2-7; d_call: -; v_call: TRBV27; clone_size: few; cdr3_aa: CASGVGPYEQYF; cdr3_nt: TGTGCCAGCGGGGTCGGCCCTTACGAGCAGTACTTC
j_call: TRBJ1-2; d_call: TRBD1; v_call: TRBV6-1; clone_size: few; cdr3_aa: CASSEGTGLYGYTF; cdr3_nt: TGTGCCAGCAGTGAAGGGACAGGGCTCTATGGCTACACCTTC
j_call: TRBJ2-3; d_call: TRBD1; v_call: TRBV19; clone_size: few; cdr3_aa: CASTGQGETDTQYF; cdr3_nt: TGTGCCAGTACAGGACAGGGGGAAACAGATACTCAGTATTTT
j_call: TRBJ2-1; d_call: TRBD1; v_call: TRBV6-1; clone_size: -; cdr3_aa: CASHTRDRGYNEQFF; cdr3_nt: TGTGCCAGCCACACCCGGGACAGGGGGTACAATGAGCAGTTCTTC
j_call: TRBJ2-1; d_call: TRBD2; v_call: TRBV7-9; clone_size: medium-sized; cdr3_aa: CASSASGRVYNEQFF; cdr3_nt: TGTGCCAGCAGCGCTAGCGGGAGGGTCTACAATGAGCAGTTCTTC
j_call: TRBJ2-7; d_call: -; v_call: TRBV6-1; clone_size: -; cdr3_aa: CASKWASGEQYF; cdr3_nt: TGTGCCAGCAAATGGGCGTCCGGCGAGCAGTACTTC
j_call: TRBJ2-3; d_call: TRBD2; v_call: TRBV11-1; clone_size: few; cdr3_aa: CASLRAGGDTDTKYF; cdr3_nt: TGTGCTTCTCTCAGGGCGGGAGGAGACACAGATACGAAGTATTTT